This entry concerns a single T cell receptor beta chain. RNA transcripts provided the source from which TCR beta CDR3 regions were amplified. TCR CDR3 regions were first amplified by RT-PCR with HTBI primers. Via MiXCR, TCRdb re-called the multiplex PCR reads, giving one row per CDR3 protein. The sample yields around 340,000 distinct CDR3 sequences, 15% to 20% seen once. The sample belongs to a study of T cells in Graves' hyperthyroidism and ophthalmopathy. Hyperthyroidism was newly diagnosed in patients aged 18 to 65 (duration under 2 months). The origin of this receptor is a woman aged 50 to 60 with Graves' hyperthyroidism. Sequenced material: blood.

CDR3 sequence reads: CASSLGGAILGYTF. The CDR3 DNA sequence: TGTGCCAGCAGCTTAGGTGGGGCAATTCTTGGCTACACCTTC. V and J are TRBV7-2 and TRBJ1-2; D might be TRBD1 (5 bases). The CDR3 is made up of 14 amino acids. Germline V gene data show CDR1 as SGHTA and CDR2 as FQGNSA. V was clipped by 1 base and J by 7 bases, with 13 bases between them.